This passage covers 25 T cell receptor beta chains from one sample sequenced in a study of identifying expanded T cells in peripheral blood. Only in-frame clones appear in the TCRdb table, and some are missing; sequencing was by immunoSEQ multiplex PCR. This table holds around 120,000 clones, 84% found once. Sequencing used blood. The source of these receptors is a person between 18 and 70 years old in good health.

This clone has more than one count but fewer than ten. The CDR3 region is CASSESSGGATDTQYF. CDR3 nucleotide sequence: TGTGCCAGCAGTGAATCTAGCGGGGGGGCCACAGATACGCAGTATTTT. This chain joins TRBV6-1 and TRBJ2-3; 12 bases are shared with TRBD2. The ends lost 2 bases at V and 2 bases at J; junction bases unmatched: 2. The CDR3 loop spans 16 amino acids. Per the germline V gene, CDR1 is MNHNS and CDR2 is SASEGT.

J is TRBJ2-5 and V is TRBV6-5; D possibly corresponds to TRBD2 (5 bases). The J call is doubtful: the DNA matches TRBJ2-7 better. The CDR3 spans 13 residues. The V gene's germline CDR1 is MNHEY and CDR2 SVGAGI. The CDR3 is CASSYGESLEQYF. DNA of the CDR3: TGTGCCAGCAGTTACGGGGAGTCTCTCGAGCAGTACTTC.

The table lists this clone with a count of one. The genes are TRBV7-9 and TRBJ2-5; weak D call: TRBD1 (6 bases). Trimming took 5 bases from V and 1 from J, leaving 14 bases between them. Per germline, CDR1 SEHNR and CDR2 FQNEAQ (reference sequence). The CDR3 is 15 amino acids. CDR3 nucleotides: TGTGCCAGCAGCCTTACAAGAGGGGGCCAAGAGACCCAGTACTTC. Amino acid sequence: CASSLTRGGQETQYF.

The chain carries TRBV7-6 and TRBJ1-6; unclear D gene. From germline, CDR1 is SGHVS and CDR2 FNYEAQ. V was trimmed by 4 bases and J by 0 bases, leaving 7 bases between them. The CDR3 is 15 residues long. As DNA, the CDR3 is TGTGCCAGCAGCTCCCAAAGCTCCTATAATTCACCCCTCCACTTT. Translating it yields CASSSQSSYNSPLHF.

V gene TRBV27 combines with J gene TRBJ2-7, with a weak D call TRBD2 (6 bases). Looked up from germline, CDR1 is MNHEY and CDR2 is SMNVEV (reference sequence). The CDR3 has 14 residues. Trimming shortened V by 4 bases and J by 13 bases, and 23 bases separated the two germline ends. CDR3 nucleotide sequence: TGTGCCAGCAGTTCGCGTATTCTGGCGGGGCTGCTCTACTTC. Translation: CASSSRILAGLLYF.

The DNA of the CDR3 is TGTGCCAGCAGCTTGCTTGACAGGGGAAAGACAGATACGCAGTATTTT. Translated, it gives CASSLLDRGKTDTQYF. The chain is built from TRBV5-6 and TRBJ2-3, with 8 bases matching TRBD1. The CDR3 runs to 16 residues. After removal of 1 base from V and 3 bases from J, the junction contained 7 bases not matched to a gene. The germline gives CDR1 SGHDT, CDR2 YYEEEE.

This chain's CDR3 is CASAVGAVGVHSSYEQYF. The DNA of the CDR3 is TGTGCTAGTGCGGTAGGGGCCGTGGGGGTCCATAGCTCCTACGAGCAGTACTTC. This rearrangement joins TRBV12-5 to TRBJ2-7; possibly TRBD1 or TRBD2 for D (5 bases each). The V end was cut by 7 bases, the J end by 0 bases, with 25 bases between. The germline CDR1 and CDR2 sequences are LGHNT and FRNRAP. This CDR3 is 18 amino acids long.

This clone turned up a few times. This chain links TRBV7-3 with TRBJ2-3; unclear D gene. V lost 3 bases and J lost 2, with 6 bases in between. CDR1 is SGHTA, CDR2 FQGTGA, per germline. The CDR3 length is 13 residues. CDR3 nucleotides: TGTGCCAGCAGCTTCCGGGTCACAGATACGCAGTATTTT. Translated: CASSFRVTDTQYF.

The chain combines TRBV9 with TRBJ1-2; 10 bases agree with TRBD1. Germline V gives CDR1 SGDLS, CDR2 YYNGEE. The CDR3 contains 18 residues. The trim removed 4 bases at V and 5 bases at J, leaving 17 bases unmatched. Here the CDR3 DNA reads TGTGCCAGCAGCCCTCAGTCCCGGGACAGGGGTTGGTTTTATGGCTACACCTTC. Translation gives CASSPQSRDRGWFYGYTF. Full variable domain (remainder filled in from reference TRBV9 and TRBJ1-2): DSGVTQTPKHLITATGQRVTLRCSPRSGDLSVYWYQQSLDQGLQFLIQYYNGEERAKGNILERFSAQQFPDLHSELNLSSLELGDSALYFCASSPQSRDRGWFYGYTFGSGTRLTVV.

The CDR3 region is CASSQDPVLGANVLTF. CDR3 DNA: TGCGCCAGCAGCCAGGACCCTGTCCTTGGGGCCAACGTCCTGACTTTC. The chain couples TRBV5-1 to TRBJ2-6; D unclear. In germline, CDR1 is SGHRS, CDR2 YFSETQ. The CDR3 is made up of 16 amino acids. V lost 4 bases to trimming and J lost 3 bases, with 14 bases between them.

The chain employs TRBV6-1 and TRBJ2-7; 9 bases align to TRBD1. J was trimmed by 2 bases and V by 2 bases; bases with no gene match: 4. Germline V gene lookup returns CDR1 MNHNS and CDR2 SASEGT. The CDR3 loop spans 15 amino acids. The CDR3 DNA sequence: TGTGCCAGCAGTGAACCGGACAGGGGAACCTACGAGCAGTACTTC. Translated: CASSEPDRGTYEQYF.

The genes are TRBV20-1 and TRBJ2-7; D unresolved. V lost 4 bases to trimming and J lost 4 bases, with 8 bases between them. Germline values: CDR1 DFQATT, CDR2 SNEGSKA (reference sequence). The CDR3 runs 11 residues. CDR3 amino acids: CSATGPYEQYF. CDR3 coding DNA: TGCAGTGCTACGGGCCCGTACGAGCAGTACTTC.

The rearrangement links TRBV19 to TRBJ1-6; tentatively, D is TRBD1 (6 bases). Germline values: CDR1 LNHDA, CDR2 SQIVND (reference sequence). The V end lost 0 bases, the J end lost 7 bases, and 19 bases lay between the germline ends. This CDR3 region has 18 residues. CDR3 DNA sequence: TGTGCCAGTAGTATAGATTTGGCCGGGGGCGCACAAAATTCACCCCTCCACTTT. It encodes CASSIDLAGGAQNSPLHF. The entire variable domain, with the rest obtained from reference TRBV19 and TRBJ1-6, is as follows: DGGITQSPKYLFRKEGQNVTLSCEQNLNHDAMYWYRQDPGQGLRLIYYSQIVNDFQKGDIAEGYSVSREKKESFPLTVTSAQKNPTAFYLCASSIDLAGGAQNSPLHFGNGTRLTVT.

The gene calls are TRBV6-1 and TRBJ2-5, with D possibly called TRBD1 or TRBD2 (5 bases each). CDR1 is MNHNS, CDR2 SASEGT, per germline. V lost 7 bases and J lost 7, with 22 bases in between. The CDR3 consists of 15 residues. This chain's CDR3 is CASTISDGLGATQYF. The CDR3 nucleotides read TGTGCCAGCACGATTAGTGACGGCCTCGGGGCGACCCAGTACTTC.

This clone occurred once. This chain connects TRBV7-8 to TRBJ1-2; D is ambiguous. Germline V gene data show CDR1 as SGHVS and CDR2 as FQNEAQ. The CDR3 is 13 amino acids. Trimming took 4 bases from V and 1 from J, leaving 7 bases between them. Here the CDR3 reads CASSSQSNYGYTF. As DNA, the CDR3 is TGTGCCAGCAGCTCGCAGAGTAACTATGGCTACACCTTC.

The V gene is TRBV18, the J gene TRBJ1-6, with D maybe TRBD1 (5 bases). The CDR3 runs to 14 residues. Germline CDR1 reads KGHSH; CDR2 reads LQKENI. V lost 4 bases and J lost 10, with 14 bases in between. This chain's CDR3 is CASSLSTVESPLHF. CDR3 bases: TGTGCCAGCTCACTTTCGACAGTTGAGTCACCCCTCCACTTT.

The CDR3 spells CASSGPGPLFYNEQFF. The CDR3 DNA sequence: TGTGCCAGCAGCGGACCGGGCCCCCTATTTTACAATGAGCAGTTCTTC. The chain recombines TRBV5-6 with TRBJ2-1, with D uncertain. Trimming cost V 4 bases and J 4 bases, with 18 bases left between them. Germline CDR1 and CDR2: SGHDT and YYEEEE. The CDR3 is 16 amino acids.

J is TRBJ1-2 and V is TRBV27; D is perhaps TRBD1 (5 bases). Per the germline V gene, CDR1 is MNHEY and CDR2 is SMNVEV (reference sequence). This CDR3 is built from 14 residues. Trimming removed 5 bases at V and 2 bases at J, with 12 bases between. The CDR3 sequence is CASSLRQTNYGYTF. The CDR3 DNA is TGTGCCAGCAGTCTCCGACAGACCAACTATGGCTACACCTTC.

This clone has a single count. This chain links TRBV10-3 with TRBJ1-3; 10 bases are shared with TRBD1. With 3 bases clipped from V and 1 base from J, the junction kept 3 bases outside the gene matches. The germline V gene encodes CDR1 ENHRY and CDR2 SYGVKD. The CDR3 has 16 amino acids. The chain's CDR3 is CAISDGQGVSGNTIYF. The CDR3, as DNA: TGTGCCATCAGTGACGGACAGGGGGTTTCTGGAAACACCATATATTTT.

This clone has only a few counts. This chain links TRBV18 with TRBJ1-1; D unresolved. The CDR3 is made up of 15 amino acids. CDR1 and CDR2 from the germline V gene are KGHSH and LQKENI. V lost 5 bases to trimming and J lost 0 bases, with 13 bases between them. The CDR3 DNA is TGTGCCAGCTCAACGGCGTCGGGTTTGAACACTGAAGCTTTCTTT. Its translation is CASSTASGLNTEAFF. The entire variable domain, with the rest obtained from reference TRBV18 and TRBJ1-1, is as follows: NAGVMQNPRHLVRRRGQEARLRCSPMKGHSHVYWYRQLPEEGLKFMVYLQKENIIDESGMPKERFSAEFPKEGPSILRIQQVVRGDSAAYFCASSTASGLNTEAFFGQGTRLTVV.

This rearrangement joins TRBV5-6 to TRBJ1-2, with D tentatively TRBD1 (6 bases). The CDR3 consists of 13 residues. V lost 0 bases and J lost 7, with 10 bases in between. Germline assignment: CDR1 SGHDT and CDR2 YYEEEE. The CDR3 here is CASSLDGGIGYTF. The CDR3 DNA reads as TGTGCCAGCAGCTTGGACGGGGGCATTGGCTACACCTTC.

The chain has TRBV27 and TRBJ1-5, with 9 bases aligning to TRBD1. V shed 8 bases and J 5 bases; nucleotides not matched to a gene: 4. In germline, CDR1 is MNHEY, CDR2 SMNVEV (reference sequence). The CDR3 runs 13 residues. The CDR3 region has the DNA TGTGCCAGCCGGGACAGGGAACATCAGCCCCAGCATTTT. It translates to CASRDREHQPQHF.

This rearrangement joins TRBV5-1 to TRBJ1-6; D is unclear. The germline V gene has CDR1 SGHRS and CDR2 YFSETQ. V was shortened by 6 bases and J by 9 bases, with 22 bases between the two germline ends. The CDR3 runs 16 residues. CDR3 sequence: CASKVDGSIPPSPLHF. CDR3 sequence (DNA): TGCGCCAGCAAGGTTGACGGCTCGATTCCCCCTTCACCCCTCCACTTT.

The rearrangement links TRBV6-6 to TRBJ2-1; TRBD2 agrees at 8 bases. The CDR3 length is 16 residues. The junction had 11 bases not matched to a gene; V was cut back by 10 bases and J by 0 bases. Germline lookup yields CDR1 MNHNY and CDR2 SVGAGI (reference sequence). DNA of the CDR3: TGTGCCATAAACCCCAAGCGGGGGAGCTCCTACAATGAGCAGTTCTTC. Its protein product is CAINPKRGSSYNEQFF.

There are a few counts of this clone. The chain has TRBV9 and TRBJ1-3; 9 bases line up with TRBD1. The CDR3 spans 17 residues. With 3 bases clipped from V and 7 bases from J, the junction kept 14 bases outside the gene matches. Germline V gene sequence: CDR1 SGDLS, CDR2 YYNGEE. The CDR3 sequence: CASSAGSGTGLGNTIYF. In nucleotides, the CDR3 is TGTGCCAGCAGCGCTGGTTCGGGGACAGGGTTGGGGAACACCATATATTTT. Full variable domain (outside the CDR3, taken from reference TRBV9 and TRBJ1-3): DSGVTQTPKHLITATGQRVTLRCSPRSGDLSVYWYQQSLDQGLQFLIQYYNGEERAKGNILERFSAQQFPDLHSELNLSSLELGDSALYFCASSAGSGTGLGNTIYFGEGSWLTVV.